This T cell receptor beta chain was sequenced during a study of blood T cell repertoires in COVID-19. Study in general: Acute-phase and convalescent COVID-19 samples originated in the United States, Italy and Spain.

The germline CDR1 and CDR2 sequences are SGDLS and YYNGEE. This CDR3 is 14 amino acids long. V was trimmed by 0 bases and J by 5 bases, leaving 11 bases between them. Authors' processing steps: Reference gene primer amplification yielded estimated nucleated cell counts. This table comes from immunoSEQ multiplex PCR, and its TCRdb copy is limited to in-frame clones, with some not included. The DNA gave D and trimming, while V, J and clone size come from that table. The repertoire holds some 100,000 clones, about 86% seen once, with under 3.5% in the top ten. Cohorts were assigned according to the clinical history that participants reported.

The specimen was PBMCs or T cells enriched from blood (not recorded which). This chain uses TRBV9 with TRBJ1-1; D is unclear. This receptor was obtained from a woman in her forties or fifties who had recovered from COVID-19. The CDR3 here is CASSVGRVRTEAFF. The CDR3 DNA reads TGTGCCAGCAGCGTAGGGAGGGTAAGGACTGAAGCTTTCTTT.